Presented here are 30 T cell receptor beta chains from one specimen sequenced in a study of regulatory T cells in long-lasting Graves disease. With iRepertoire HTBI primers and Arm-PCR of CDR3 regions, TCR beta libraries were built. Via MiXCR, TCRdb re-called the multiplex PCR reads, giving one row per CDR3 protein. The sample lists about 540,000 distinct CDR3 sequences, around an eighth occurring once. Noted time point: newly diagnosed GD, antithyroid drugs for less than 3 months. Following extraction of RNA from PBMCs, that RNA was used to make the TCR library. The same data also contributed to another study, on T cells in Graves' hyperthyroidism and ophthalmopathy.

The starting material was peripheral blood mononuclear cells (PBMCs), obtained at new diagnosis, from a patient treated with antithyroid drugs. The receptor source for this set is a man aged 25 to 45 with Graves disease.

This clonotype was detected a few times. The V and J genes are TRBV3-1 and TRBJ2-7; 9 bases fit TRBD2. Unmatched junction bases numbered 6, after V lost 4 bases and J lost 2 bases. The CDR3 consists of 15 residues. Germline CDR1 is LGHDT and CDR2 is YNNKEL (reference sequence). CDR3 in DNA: TGTGCCAGCAGCCTCGCTAGCGGGATTCCCTACGAGCAGTACTTC. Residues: CASSLASGIPYEQYF.

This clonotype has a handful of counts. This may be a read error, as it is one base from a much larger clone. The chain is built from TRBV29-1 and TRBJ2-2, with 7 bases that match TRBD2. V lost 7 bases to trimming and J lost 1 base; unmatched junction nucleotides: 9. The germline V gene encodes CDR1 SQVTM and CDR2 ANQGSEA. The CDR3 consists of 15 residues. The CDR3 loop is CSADGSSGNTGELFF. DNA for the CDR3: TGCAGCGCTGACGGATCTAGCGGGAACACCGGGGAGCTGTTTTTT.

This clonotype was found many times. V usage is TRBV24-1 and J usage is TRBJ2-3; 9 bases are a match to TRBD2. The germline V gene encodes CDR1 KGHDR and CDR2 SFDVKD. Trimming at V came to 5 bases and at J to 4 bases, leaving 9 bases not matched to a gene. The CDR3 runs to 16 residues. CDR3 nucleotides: TGTGCCACCAGTGCTAGCGGGATTTCTTCAGCAGATACGCAGTATTTT. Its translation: CATSASGISSADTQYF.

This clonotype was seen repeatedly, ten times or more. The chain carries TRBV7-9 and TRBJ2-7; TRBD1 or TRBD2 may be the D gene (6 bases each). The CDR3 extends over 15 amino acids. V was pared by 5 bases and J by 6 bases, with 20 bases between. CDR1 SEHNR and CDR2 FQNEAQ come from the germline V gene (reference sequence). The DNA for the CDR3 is TGTGCCAGCAGCCCACCGGCGGGACAAGGTTCCGAGCAGTACTTC. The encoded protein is CASSPPAGQGSEQYF.

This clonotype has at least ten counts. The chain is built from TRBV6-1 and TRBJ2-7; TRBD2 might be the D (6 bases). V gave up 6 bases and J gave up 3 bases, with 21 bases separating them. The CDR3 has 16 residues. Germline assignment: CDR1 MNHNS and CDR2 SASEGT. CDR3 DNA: TGTGCCAGCAGATTAACTAGCTCTTGGGCCCTCTACGAGCAGTACTTC. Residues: CASRLTSSWALYEQYF.

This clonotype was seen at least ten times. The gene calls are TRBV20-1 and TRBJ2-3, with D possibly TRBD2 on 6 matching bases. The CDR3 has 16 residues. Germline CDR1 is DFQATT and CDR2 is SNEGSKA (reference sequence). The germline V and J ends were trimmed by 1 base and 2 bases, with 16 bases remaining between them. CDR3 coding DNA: TGCAGTGCTAGAGTCAGTAGCGGAGGGGCCACAGATACGCAGTATTTT. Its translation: CSARVSSGGATDTQYF.

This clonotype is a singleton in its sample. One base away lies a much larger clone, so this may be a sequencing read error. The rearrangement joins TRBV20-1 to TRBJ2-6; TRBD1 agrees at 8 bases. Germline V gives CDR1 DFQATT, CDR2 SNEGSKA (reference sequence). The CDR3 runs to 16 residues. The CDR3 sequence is CSASDRGHSGANILTF. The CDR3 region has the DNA TGCAGTGCTTCCGACAGGGGCCACTCTGGGGCCAACATCCTGACTTTC.

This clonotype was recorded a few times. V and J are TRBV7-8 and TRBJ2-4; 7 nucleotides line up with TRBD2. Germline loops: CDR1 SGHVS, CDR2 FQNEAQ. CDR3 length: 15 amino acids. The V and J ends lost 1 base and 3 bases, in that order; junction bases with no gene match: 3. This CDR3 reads CASSLGGSVKNIQYF. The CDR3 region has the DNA TGTGCCAGCAGCTTAGGCGGGAGTGTCAAAAACATTCAGTACTTC.

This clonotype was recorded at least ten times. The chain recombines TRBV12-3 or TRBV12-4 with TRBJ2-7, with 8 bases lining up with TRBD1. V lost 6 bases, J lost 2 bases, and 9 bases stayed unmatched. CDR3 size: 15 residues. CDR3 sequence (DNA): TGTGCCAGCAGCCAGGACAGGGTAAGCCCCTACGAGCAGTACTTC. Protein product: CASSQDRVSPYEQYF.

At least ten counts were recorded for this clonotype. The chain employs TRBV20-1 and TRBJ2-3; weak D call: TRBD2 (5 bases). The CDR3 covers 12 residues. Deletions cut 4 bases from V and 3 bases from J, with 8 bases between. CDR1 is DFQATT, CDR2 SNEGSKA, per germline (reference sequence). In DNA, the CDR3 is TGCAGTGCTATACCGGGAACAGATACGCAGTATTTT. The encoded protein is CSAIPGTDTQYF.

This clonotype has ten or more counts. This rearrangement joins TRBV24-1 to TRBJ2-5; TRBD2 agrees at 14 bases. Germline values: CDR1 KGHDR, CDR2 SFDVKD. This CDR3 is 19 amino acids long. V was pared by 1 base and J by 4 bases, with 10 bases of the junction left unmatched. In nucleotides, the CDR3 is TGTGCCACCAGTGATTTAGGGACTAGCGGGAGAGGTTGGCGAGAGACCCAGTACTTC. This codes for CATSDLGTSGRGWRETQYF.

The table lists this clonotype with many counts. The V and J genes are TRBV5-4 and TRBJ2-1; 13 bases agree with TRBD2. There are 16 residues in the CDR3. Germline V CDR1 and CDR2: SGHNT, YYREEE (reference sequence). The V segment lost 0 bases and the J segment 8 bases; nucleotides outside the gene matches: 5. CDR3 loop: CASSLVGTSGIYEQFF. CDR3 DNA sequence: TGTGCCAGCAGCTTGGTAGGGACTAGCGGGATCTATGAGCAGTTCTTC.

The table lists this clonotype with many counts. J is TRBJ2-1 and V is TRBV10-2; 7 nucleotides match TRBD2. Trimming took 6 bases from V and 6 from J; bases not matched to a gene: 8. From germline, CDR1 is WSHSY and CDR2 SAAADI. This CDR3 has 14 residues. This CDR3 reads CASRVAGMTNEQFF. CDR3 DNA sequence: TGCGCCAGCAGAGTAGCGGGCATGACCAATGAGCAGTTCTTC.

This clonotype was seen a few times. The CDR3 is CASSEMTGHRPGYTF. The DNA for the CDR3 is TGTGCCAGCAGTGAAATGACGGGACATAGACCGGGCTACACCTTC. The chain uses TRBV6-1 and TRBJ1-2; D might be TRBD1 (6 bases). The V end lost 2 bases, the J end lost 8 bases, and 18 bases lay between the germline ends. The CDR3 length is 15 residues. From germline, CDR1 is MNHNS and CDR2 SASEGT.

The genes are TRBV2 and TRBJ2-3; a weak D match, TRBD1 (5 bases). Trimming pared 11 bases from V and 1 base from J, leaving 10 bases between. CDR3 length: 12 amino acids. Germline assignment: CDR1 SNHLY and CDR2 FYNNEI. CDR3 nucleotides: TGTGCCGGCCGCAGGGGCACAGATACGCAGTATTTT. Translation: CAGRRGTDTQYF.

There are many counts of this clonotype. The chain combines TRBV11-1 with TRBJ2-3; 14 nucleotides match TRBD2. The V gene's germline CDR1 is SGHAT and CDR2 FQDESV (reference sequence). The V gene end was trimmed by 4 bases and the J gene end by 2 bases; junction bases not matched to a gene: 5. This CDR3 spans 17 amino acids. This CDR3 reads CASSSPGLAGATDTQYF. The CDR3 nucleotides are TGTGCCAGCAGCTCACCGGGACTAGCGGGAGCCACAGATACGCAGTATTTT.

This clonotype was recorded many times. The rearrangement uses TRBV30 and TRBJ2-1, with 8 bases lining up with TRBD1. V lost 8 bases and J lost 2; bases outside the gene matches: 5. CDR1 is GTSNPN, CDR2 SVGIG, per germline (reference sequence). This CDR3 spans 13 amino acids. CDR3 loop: CAQGTGPYNEQFF. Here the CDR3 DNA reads TGTGCCCAGGGGACAGGTCCCTACAATGAGCAGTTCTTC.

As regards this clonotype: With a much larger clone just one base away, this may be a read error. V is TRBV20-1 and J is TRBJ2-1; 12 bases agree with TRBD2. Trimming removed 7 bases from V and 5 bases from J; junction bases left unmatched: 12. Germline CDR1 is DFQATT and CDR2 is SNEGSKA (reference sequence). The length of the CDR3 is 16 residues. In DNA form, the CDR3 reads TGCAGTGTCCAAATGATCCGACTAGCGGGAGACAATGAGCAGTTCTTC. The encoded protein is CSVQMIRLAGDNEQFF.

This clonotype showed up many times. CDR3 DNA: TGCAGTGCCCGGGCAGCGGGAGTCGAAAATGAGCAGTTCTTC. It is translated as CSARAAGVENEQFF. The V gene is TRBV20-1, the J gene TRBJ2-1, with 8 bases matching TRBD2. The length of the CDR3 is 14 residues. Germline V gene lookup returns CDR1 DFQATT and CDR2 SNEGSKA (reference sequence). Trimming cost V 6 bases and J 7 bases; bases outside gene matches: 11.

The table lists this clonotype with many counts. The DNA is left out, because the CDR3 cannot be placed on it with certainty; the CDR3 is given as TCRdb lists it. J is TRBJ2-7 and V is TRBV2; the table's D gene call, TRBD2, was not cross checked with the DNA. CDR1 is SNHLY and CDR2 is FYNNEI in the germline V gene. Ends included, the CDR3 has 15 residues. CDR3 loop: CASRGVVAGGSSTSF.

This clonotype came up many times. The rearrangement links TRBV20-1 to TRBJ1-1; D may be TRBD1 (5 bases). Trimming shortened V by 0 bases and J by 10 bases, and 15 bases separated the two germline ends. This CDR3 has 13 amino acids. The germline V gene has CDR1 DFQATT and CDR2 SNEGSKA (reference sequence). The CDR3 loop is CSARDPGQGPAFF. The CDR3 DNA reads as TGCAGTGCTAGAGACCCAGGGCAGGGCCCAGCTTTCTTT.

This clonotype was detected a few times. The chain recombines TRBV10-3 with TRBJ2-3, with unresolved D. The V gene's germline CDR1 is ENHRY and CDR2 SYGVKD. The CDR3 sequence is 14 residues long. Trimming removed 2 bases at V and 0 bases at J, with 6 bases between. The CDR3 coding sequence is TGTGCCATCAGTGAGCCTCTAAGCACAGATACGCAGTATTTT. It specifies CAISEPLSTDTQYF.

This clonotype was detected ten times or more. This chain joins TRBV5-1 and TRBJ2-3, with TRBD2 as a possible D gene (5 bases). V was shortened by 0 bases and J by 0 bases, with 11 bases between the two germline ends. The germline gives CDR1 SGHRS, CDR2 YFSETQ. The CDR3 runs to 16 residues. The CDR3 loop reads CASSLGTHTSTDTQYF. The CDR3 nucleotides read TGCGCCAGCAGCTTGGGGACTCACACTAGCACAGATACGCAGTATTTT. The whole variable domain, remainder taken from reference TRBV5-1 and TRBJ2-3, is KAGVTQTPRYLIKTRGQQVTLSCSPISGHRSVSWYQQTPGQGLQFLFEYFSETQRNKGNFPGRFSGRQFSNSRSEMNVSTLELGDSALYLCASSLGTHTSTDTQYFGPGTRLTVL.

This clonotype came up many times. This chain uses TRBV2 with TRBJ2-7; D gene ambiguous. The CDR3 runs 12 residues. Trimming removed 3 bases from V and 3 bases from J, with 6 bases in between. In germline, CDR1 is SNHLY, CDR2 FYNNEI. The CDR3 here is CASSEALYEQYF. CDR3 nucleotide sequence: TGTGCCAGCAGTGAGGCCCTCTACGAGCAGTACTTC.

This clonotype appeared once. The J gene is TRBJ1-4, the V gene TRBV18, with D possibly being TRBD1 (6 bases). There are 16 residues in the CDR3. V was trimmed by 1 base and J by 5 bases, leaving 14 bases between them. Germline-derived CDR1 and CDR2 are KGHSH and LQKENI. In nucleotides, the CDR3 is TGTGCCAGCTCACCACGTGGGGGGGCGTTGAATGAAAAACTGTTTTTT. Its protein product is CASSPRGGALNEKLFF.

The CDR3 bases are TGCGCCAGCAGCCAAGGGGAGGGGGTGACCATGGAGACCCAGTACTTC. It yields the protein CASSQGEGVTMETQYF. The chain uses TRBV4-1 and TRBJ2-5; D may be TRBD2 (7 bases). Trimming shortened V by 1 base and J by 5 bases, and 17 bases separated the two germline ends. Germline values: CDR1 MGHRA, CDR2 YSYEKL. CDR3 length equals 16 residues.

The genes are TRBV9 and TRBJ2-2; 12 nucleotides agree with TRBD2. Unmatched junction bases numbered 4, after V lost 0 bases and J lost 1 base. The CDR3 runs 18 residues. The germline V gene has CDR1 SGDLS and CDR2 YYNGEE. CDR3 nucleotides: TGTGCCAGCAGCGTAGACGTGACTAGCGGGAGGAACACCGGGGAGCTGTTTTTT. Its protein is CASSVDVTSGRNTGELFF.

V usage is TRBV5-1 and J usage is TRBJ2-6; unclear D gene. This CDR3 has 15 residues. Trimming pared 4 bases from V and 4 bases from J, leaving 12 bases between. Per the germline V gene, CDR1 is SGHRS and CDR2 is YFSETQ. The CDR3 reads CASSPPAEGANVLTF. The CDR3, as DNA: TGCGCCAGCAGCCCCCCCGCTGAGGGGGCCAACGTCCTGACTTTC.

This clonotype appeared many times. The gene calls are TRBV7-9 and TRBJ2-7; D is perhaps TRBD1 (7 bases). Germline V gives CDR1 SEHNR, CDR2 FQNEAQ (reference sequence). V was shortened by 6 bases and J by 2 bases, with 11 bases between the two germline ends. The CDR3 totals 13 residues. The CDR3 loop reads CASRDREAYEQYF. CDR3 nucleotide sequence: TGTGCCAGCAGAGACAGGGAGGCCTACGAGCAGTACTTC.

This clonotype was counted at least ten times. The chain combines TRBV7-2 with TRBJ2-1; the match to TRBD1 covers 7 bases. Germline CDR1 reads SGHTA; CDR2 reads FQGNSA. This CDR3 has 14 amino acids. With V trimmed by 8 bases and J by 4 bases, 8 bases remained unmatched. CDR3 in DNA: TGTGCCAGCGCTCGGGACAGCAGTTACAATGAGCAGTTCTTC. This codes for CASARDSSYNEQFF.